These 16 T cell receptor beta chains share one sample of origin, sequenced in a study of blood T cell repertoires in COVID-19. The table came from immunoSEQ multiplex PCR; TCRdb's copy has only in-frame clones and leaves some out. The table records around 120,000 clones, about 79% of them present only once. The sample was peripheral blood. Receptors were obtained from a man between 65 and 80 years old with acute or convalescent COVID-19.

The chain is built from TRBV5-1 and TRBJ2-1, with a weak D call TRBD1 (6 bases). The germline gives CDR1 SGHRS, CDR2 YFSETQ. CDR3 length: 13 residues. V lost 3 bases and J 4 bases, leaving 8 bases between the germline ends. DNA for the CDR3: TGCGCCAGCAGCTATCAGGGGTACAATGAGCAGTTCTTC. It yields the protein CASSYQGYNEQFF.

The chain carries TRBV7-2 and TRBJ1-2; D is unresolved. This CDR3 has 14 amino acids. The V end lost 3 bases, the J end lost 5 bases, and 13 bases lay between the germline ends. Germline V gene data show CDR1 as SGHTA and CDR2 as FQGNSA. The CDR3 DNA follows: TGTGCCAGCAGCTTTACGGGAGTGTGGTATGGCTACACCTTC. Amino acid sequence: CASSFTGVWYGYTF.

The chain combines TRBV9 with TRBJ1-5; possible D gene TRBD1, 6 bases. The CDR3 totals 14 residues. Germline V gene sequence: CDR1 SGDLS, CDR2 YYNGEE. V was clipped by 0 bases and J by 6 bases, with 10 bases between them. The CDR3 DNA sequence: TGTGCCAGCAGCGTAGAGGGGGGGATTCAGCCCCAGCATTTT. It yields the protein CASSVEGGIQPQHF.

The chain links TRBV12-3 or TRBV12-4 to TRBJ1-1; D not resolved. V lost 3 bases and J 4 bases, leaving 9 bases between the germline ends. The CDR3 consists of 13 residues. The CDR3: CASSFGGLTEAFF. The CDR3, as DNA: TGTGCCAGCAGTTTTGGCGGACTCACTGAAGCTTTCTTT.

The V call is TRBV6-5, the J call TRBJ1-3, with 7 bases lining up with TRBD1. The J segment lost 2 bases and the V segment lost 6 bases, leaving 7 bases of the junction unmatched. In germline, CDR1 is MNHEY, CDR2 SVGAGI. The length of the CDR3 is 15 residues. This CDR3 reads CASSSTGTAGNTIYF. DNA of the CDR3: TGTGCCAGCAGCTCTACGGGGACAGCTGGAAACACCATATATTTT.

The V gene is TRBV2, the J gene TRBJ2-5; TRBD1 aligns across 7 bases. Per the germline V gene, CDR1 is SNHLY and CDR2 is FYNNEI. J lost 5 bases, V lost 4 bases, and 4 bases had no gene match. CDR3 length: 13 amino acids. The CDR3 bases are TGTGCCAGCAGTGGACAGGGCGGGGAGACCCAGTACTTC. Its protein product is CASSGQGGETQYF.

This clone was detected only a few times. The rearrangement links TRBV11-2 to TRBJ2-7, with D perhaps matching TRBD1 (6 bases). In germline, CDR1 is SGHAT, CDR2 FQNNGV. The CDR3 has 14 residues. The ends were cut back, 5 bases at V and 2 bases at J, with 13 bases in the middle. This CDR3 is CASSPPAGAYEQYF. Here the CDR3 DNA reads TGTGCCAGCAGCCCCCCGGCAGGGGCCTACGAGCAGTACTTC.

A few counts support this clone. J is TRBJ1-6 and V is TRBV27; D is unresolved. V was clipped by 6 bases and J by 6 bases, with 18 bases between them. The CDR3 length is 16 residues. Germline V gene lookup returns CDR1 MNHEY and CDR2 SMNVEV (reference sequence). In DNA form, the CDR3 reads TGTGCCAGCAGGACCCTCGGGAGTTCGGGTAATTCACCCCTCCACTTT. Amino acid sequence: CASRTLGSSGNSPLHF.

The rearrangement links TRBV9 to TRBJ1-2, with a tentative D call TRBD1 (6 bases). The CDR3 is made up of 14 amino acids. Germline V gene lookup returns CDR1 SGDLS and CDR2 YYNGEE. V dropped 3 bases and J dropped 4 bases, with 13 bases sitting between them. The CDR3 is CASSEEDRVYGYTF. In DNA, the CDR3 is TGTGCCAGCAGCGAAGAGGACAGAGTCTATGGCTACACCTTC.

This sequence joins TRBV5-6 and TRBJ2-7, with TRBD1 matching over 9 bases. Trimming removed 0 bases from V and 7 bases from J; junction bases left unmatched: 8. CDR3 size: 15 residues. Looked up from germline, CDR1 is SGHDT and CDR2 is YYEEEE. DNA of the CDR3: TGTGCCAGCAGCTTGGTAGGGACAGGGTTAGAAGAGCAGTACTTC. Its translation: CASSLVGTGLEEQYF.

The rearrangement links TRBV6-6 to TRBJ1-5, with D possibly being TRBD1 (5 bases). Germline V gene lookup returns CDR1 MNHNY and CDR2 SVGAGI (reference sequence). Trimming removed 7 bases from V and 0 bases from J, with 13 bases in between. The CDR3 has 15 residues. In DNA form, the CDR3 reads TGTGCCAGCAAGCGTACGGGGGATAGCAATCAGCCCCAGCATTTT. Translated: CASKRTGDSNQPQHF.

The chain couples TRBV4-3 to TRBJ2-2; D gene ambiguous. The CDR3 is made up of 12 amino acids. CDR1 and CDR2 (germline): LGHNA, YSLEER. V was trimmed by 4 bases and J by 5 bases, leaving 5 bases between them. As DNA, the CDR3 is TGCGCCAGCAGCCCAGTAACCGGGGAGCTGTTTTTT. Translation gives CASSPVTGELFF.

Here the CDR3 DNA reads TGCAGCGCTTTGACAGGTGGGGAGACCCAGTACTTC. It encodes CSALTGGETQYF. The chain couples TRBV29-1 to TRBJ2-5; D may be TRBD1 (6 bases). This CDR3 is 12 amino acids long. Trimming took off 7 bases at V and 5 bases at J, with 14 bases between the two ends. Germline CDR1 and CDR2: SQVTM and ANQGSEA. The whole variable domain, remainder taken from reference TRBV29-1 and TRBJ2-5, is SAVISQKPSRDICQRGTSLTIQCQVDSQVTMMFWYRQQPGQSLTLIATANQGSEATYESGFVIDKFPISRPNLTFSTLTVSNMSPEDSSIYLCSALTGGETQYFGPGTRLLVL.

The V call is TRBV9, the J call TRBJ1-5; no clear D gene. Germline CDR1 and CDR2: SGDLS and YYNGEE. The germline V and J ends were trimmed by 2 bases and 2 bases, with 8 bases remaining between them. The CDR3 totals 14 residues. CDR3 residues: CASSVGVGNQPQHF. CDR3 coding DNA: TGTGCCAGCAGCGTCGGGGTTGGCAATCAGCCCCAGCATTTT.

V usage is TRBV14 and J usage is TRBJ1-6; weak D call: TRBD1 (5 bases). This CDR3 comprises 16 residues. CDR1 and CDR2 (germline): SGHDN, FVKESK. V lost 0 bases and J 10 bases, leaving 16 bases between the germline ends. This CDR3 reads CASSQDFGGGGSPLHF. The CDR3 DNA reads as TGTGCCAGCAGCCAAGATTTCGGAGGCGGGGGATCACCCCTCCACTTT.

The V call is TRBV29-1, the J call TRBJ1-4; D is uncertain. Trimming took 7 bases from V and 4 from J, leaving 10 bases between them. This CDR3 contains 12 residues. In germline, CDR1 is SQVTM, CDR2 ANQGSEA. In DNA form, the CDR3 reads TGCAGCGGCCTGGGAGATAATGAAAAACTGTTTTTT. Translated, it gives CSGLGDNEKLFF.